These 28 T cell receptor beta chains were all obtained from the same sample, sequenced in a study of identifying expanded T cells in peripheral blood. Produced via immunoSEQ multiplex PCR; TCRdb's table is partial and in-frame only. Of approximately 120,000 clones listed, approximately 88% are singletons. Sequenced input: blood. The receptors stem from a person between 18 and 75 years old in good health.

This CDR3 is CASTAGGGNYEQYF. The DNA of the CDR3 is TGTGCCAGCACCGCCGGGGGGGGGAACTACGAGCAGTACTTC. V and J are TRBV6-5 and TRBJ2-7, with 8 positions matching TRBD2. The ends lost 7 bases at V and 3 bases at J; junction bases unmatched: 8. The CDR3 consists of 14 residues. Germline loops: CDR1 MNHEY, CDR2 SVGAGI.

Notes on this clone: The germline gene is not matched at one end of the junction; a read error may be the cause. The genes are TRBV30 and TRBJ2-5; no reliable D call. CDR3 length equals 12 residues. The V gene's germline CDR1 is GTSNPN and CDR2 SVGIG (reference sequence). The chain's CDR3 is CSCTTAQETQYF. The CDR3 DNA reads TGTTCCTGCACCACCGCTCAAGAGACCCAGTACTTC.

This chain connects TRBV5-1 to TRBJ1-1; D unresolved. This CDR3 is built from 14 residues. Germline CDR1 reads SGHRS; CDR2 reads YFSETQ. V was shortened by 7 bases and J by 1 base, with 14 bases between the two germline ends. The CDR3 spells CASRMERENTEAFF. The CDR3 coding sequence is TGCGCCAGCCGTATGGAGAGGGAGAACACTGAAGCTTTCTTT.

The genes are TRBV7-6 and TRBJ1-5, with 9 positions matching TRBD1. Per the germline V gene, CDR1 is SGHVS and CDR2 is FNYEAQ. Trimming removed 2 bases from V and 4 bases from J; junction bases left unmatched: 3. This CDR3 has 15 amino acids. In DNA, the CDR3 is TGTGCCAGCAGCTTATCCGGGACAGGGAATCAGCCCCAGCATTTT. The encoded protein is CASSLSGTGNQPQHF.

The V gene is TRBV2, the J gene TRBJ2-7; no reliable D call. V dropped 5 bases and J dropped 2 bases, with 10 bases sitting between them. CDR1 is SNHLY, CDR2 FYNNEI, per germline. The CDR3 loop spans 13 amino acids. CDR3 bases: TGTGCCAGCAGTTCCTTCAGCCCCTACGAGCAGTACTTC. This codes for CASSSFSPYEQYF.

The V and J genes are TRBV5-4 and TRBJ2-6; 9 nucleotides line up with TRBD1. The V segment lost 5 bases and the J segment 0 bases; nucleotides outside the gene matches: 6. The germline CDR1 and CDR2 sequences are SGHNT and YYREEE (reference sequence). The CDR3 loop spans 17 amino acids. CDR3 bases: TGTGCCAGCAGACAAGACAGGGGGGCCTCTGGGGCCAACGTCCTGACTTTC. Its translation: CASRQDRGASGANVLTF.

This chain connects TRBV5-4 to TRBJ2-2; TRBD1 matches 8 bases. V was clipped by 4 bases and J by 5 bases; unmatched bases: 13. Germline V gene sequence: CDR1 SGHNT, CDR2 YYREEE (reference sequence). The CDR3 is 17 residues long. CDR3 in amino acids: CASSPRGQGAGTGELFF. In DNA, the CDR3 is TGTGCCAGCAGCCCTCGAGGGCAGGGGGCAGGTACCGGGGAGCTGTTTTTT.

This clone was counted a few times. The rearrangement joins TRBV18 to TRBJ1-2, with 8 bases matching TRBD1. Trimming took 3 bases from V and 4 from J; bases not matched to a gene: 16. Germline loops: CDR1 KGHSH, CDR2 LQKENI. The CDR3 sequence is 18 residues long. This CDR3 reads CASSPFPQGQGNSYGYTF. The CDR3 region has the DNA TGTGCCAGCTCACCGTTTCCTCAAGGACAGGGAAATTCCTATGGCTACACCTTC.

The chain combines TRBV19 with TRBJ1-2, with 7 bases identical to TRBD1. The CDR3 totals 14 residues. Looked up from germline, CDR1 is LNHDA and CDR2 is SQIVND (reference sequence). V lost 6 bases, J lost 1 base, and 5 bases stayed unmatched. The chain's CDR3 is CASRRDSFNYGYTF. The CDR3 region has the DNA TGTGCCAGTAGGAGGGACAGCTTTAACTATGGCTACACCTTC.

This chain connects TRBV9 to TRBJ2-2; D unclear. This CDR3 spans 13 amino acids. Trimming pared 3 bases from V and 0 bases from J, leaving 3 bases between. Germline V gives CDR1 SGDLS, CDR2 YYNGEE. DNA for the CDR3: TGTGCCAGCAGCGGCCCGAACACCGGGGAGCTGTTTTTT. It encodes CASSGPNTGELFF.

The gene calls are TRBV18 and TRBJ2-5, with TRBD1 matching 8 bases. Germline CDR1 KGHSH, CDR2 LQKENI. The trim removed 5 bases at V and 5 bases at J, leaving 4 bases unmatched. The CDR3 is made up of 13 amino acids. The CDR3 DNA reads as TGTGCCAGCTCATCAGGGGGCTGGGAGACCCAGTACTTC. This encodes CASSSGGWETQYF.

The CDR3 sequence: CASSLGPHNTEAFF. Written as DNA, the CDR3 is TGCGCCAGCAGCTTGGGCCCCCATAACACTGAAGCTTTCTTT. This chain links TRBV5-1 with TRBJ1-1; the D is unclear. Germline loops: CDR1 SGHRS, CDR2 YFSETQ. Trimming removed 0 bases from V and 2 bases from J, with 8 bases in between. The CDR3 spans 14 residues.

V gene TRBV28 combines with J gene TRBJ1-2, with D perhaps matching TRBD1 (6 bases). This CDR3 spans 13 amino acids. Germline V gene sequence: CDR1 MDHEN, CDR2 SYDVKM. Trimming left V 8 bases short and J 4 bases short, with 14 bases between. The CDR3 loop reads CASGVGGGYGYTF. The CDR3 coding sequence is TGTGCCAGCGGTGTAGGGGGAGGCTATGGCTACACCTTC.

The CDR3 DNA follows: TGTGCCTGGAGTCCGGGACAGGGTGCCCTATTAACTGAAGCTTTCTTT. Translated: CAWSPGQGALLTEAFF. The chain uses TRBV30 and TRBJ1-1; 9 bases line up with TRBD1. The germline V gene encodes CDR1 GTSNPN and CDR2 SVGIG (reference sequence). The CDR3 is 16 residues long. Losses at the gene ends were 2 bases for V and 5 bases for J; bases not matched to a gene: 12.

There are many counts of this clone. The V call is TRBV2, the J call TRBJ1-2, with D tentatively TRBD1 (5 bases). Germline CDR1 and CDR2: SNHLY and FYNNEI. This CDR3 has 14 amino acids. Trimming took 6 bases from V and 2 from J, leaving 13 bases between them. CDR3 loop: CASRGEAGNYGYTF. The CDR3 bases are TGTGCCAGCAGGGGGGAGGCAGGCAACTATGGCTACACCTTC.

V is TRBV9 and J is TRBJ2-1; 10 positions agree with TRBD2. The germline V gene encodes CDR1 SGDLS and CDR2 YYNGEE. J was trimmed by 4 bases and V by 0 bases; bases with no gene match: 1. The CDR3 extends over 15 amino acids. The CDR3 loop is CASSVGAGGYNEQFF. The DNA for the CDR3 is TGTGCCAGCAGCGTAGGAGCGGGGGGGTACAATGAGCAGTTCTTC.

The CDR3 DNA is TGTGCCAGCAGTGACCAGCCTCAGGGATCCTACGAGCAGTACTTC. It encodes CASSDQPQGSYEQYF. The rearrangement joins TRBV6-1 to TRBJ2-7; a possible D gene is TRBD1 (5 bases). Looked up from germline, CDR1 is MNHNS and CDR2 is SASEGT. The ends were cut back, 3 bases at V and 1 base at J, with 13 bases in the middle. The CDR3 sequence is 15 residues long.

This chain uses TRBV9 with TRBJ2-5; weak D call: TRBD2 (6 bases). The V and J ends lost 0 bases and 5 bases respectively, with 17 bases between them. The CDR3 sequence is 16 residues long. Germline values: CDR1 SGDLS, CDR2 YYNGEE. The CDR3 sequence is CASSVDAGWAGETQYF. As DNA, the CDR3 is TGTGCCAGCAGCGTAGACGCGGGGTGGGCCGGGGAGACCCAGTACTTC.

The V and J genes are TRBV6-5 and TRBJ1-1, with TRBD1 as a possible D gene (5 bases). This CDR3 is built from 14 residues. The germline V and J ends were trimmed by 8 bases and 1 base, with 14 bases remaining between them. Germline values: CDR1 MNHEY, CDR2 SVGAGI. The CDR3 nucleotides read TGTGCCAGCCGACTGCATACAGGGAACACTGAAGCTTTCTTT. Its protein product is CASRLHTGNTEAFF.

The chain joins TRBV28 to TRBJ1-3; TRBD1 agrees at 7 bases. The CDR3 loop spans 15 amino acids. The V gene's germline CDR1 is MDHEN and CDR2 SYDVKM. With V trimmed by 2 bases and J by 0 bases, 1 base remained unmatched. The CDR3 nucleotides are TGTGCCAGCAGTTTAGGGACAGCCTCTGGAAACACCATATATTTT. Translating gives CASSLGTASGNTIYF.

This clone was seen only a few times. The gene calls are TRBV6-4 and TRBJ2-2; 7 nucleotides agree with TRBD2. Germline V lookup: CDR1 MRHNA, CDR2 SNTAGT. With V trimmed by 2 bases and J by 3 bases, 0 bases remained unmatched. The CDR3 is 14 amino acids. The DNA of the CDR3 is TGTGCCAGCAGTGACAGCGGGGACACCGGGGAGCTGTTTTTT. Protein product: CASSDSGDTGELFF.

The rearrangement links TRBV28 to TRBJ1-2, with a weak D call TRBD1 (6 bases). The V end was cut by 4 bases, the J end by 8 bases, with 11 bases between. Germline values: CDR1 MDHEN, CDR2 SYDVKM. CDR3 length equals 12 residues. DNA for the CDR3: TGTGCCAGCAGTTCAGGGACATTCGGCTACACCTTC. Translating gives CASSSGTFGYTF.

The chain employs TRBV5-1 and TRBJ1-2; a possible D gene is TRBD1 (5 bases). The CDR3 runs to 14 residues. Germline V gene sequence: CDR1 SGHRS, CDR2 YFSETQ. The ends were cut back, 4 bases at V and 2 bases at J, with 12 bases in the middle. The CDR3 nucleotides read TGCGCCAGCAGCCCCGGGGACCGCAACTATGGCTACACCTTC. It is translated as CASSPGDRNYGYTF.

This clone was seen only once. This chain uses TRBV7-9 with TRBJ2-5; 7 bases fit TRBD1. The V gene's germline CDR1 is SEHNR and CDR2 FQNEAQ (reference sequence). The CDR3 length is 15 residues. The trim removed 1 base at V and 0 bases at J, leaving 2 bases unmatched. CDR3 loop: CASSLGDRDQETQYF. The CDR3 nucleotides are TGTGCCAGCAGCTTAGGCGACAGGGACCAAGAGACCCAGTACTTC.

The rearrangement links TRBV5-1 to TRBJ2-5; a possible D gene is TRBD2 (5 bases). The ends were cut back, 7 bases at V and 6 bases at J, with 16 bases in the middle. CDR1 is SGHRS, CDR2 YFSETQ, per germline. The CDR3 consists of 13 residues. The DNA of the CDR3 is TGCGCCAGCTTAGGAGACATAGCGAAGACCCAGTACTTC. Amino acid sequence: CASLGDIAKTQYF.

The chain has TRBV29-1 and TRBJ1-3; D is unresolved. There are 14 residues in the CDR3. V lost 7 bases and J lost 0, with 13 bases in between. Germline CDR1 is SQVTM and CDR2 is ANQGSEA. CDR3 amino acids: CSADPDNSGNTIYF. CDR3 nucleotides: TGCAGCGCCGACCCCGATAACTCTGGAAACACCATATATTTT.

This chain uses TRBV7-9 with TRBJ1-4; D gene unclear. The germline gives CDR1 SEHNR, CDR2 FQNEAQ (reference sequence). Trimming shortened V by 4 bases and J by 8 bases, and 11 bases separated the two germline ends. The CDR3 is 13 amino acids. The CDR3 is CASSSRTGEKLFF. CDR3 bases: TGTGCCAGCAGCTCCAGGACTGGGGAAAAACTGTTTTTT.

This sequence joins TRBV29-1 and TRBJ2-3; D possibly corresponds to TRBD1 (6 bases). The V gene lost 6 bases and the J gene lost 2 bases, with 15 bases spanning the gap. Germline V lookup: CDR1 SQVTM, CDR2 ANQGSEA. The CDR3 spans 14 residues. CDR3 coding DNA: TGCAGCGTGCCTAAAGGGGGAATCACAGATACGCAGTATTTT. Its translation: CSVPKGGITDTQYF.